This T cell receptor beta chain appears in the sequencing data of a study of shared clonotypes between healthy human individuals. Study conclusions and caveats: Relative to clonotypes present in all four donors, those not shared had lower generation probabilities.

Profiled with immunoSEQ multiplex PCR; TCRdb holds only in-frame clones, not every one. The table lists 2 million to 2.5 million clones, about 90% of them singletons. With 5 bases clipped from V and 6 bases from J, the junction kept 8 bases outside the gene matches. This CDR3 spans 15 amino acids. Germline CDR1 reads SGHRS; CDR2 reads YFSETQ. Points on this clone: The antigen is not known.

The clonotype was recovered from a man younger than 30 in good health. Some clones in this sample may be carry-over from other donors' samples. The sample was naive CD4+ T cells from PBMCs. Subset: CD45RA+ positively selected. This chain uses TRBV5-1 with TRBJ2-3; TRBD2 aligns across 11 bases. The CDR3: CASSQTSGSGDTQYF. The DNA of the CDR3 is TGCGCCAGCAGTCAAACTAGCGGGAGTGGGGATACGCAGTATTTT.